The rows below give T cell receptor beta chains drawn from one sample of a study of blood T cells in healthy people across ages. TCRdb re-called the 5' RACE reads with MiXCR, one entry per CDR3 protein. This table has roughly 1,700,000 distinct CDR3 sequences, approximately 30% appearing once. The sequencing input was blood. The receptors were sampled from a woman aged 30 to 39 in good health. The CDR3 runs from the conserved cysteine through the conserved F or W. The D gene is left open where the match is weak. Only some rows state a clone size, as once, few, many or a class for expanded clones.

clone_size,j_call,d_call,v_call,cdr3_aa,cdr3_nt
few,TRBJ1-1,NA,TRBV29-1,CSVQNTEAFF,TGCAGCGTCCAGAACACTGAAGCTTTCTTT
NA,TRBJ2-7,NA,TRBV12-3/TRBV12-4,CASSLRGTSYVQYF,TGTGCCAGCAGTTTACGGGGAACCTCCTACGTGCAGTACTTC
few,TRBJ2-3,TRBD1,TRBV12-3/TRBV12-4,CASSQTGAGSDTQYF,TGTGCCAGCAGCCAAACAGGGGCGGGTTCAGATACGCAGTATTTT
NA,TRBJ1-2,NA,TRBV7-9,CASSSEGTGGYTF,TGTGCCAGCAGCTCGGAGGGAACTGGTGGCTACACCTTC
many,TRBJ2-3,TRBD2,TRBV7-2,CASTAGGGADTQYF,TGTGCCAGCACCGCGGGAGGAGGTGCAGATACGCAGTATTTT
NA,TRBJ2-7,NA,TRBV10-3,CAISETTYEQYF,TGTGCCATCAGTGAAACGACCTACGAGCAGTACTTC
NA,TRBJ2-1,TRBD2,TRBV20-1,CSAPIAGGFSYEQFF,TGCAGTGCCCCTATAGCGGGGGGCTTCTCCTACGAACAGTTCTTC
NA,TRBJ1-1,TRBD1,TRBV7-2,CASEGQPNTEAFF,TGTGCCAGCGAGGGACAGCCCAACACTGAAGCTTTCTTT
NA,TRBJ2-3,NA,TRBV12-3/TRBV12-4,CASSLKVRADMQYF,TGTGCCAGCAGTTTAAAAGTAAGGGCAGATATGCAGTATTTT
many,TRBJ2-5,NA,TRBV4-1,CASSQTLSCQETQYF,TGCGCCAGCAGCCAAACCCTCTCGTGCCAAGAGACCCAGTACTTC
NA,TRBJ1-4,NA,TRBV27,CASSLSSGGEKLFF,TGTGCCAGCAGTTTATCGTCTGGAGGAGAAAAACTGTTTTTT
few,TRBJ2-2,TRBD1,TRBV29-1,CSGRTGSGELFF,TGCAGCGGGAGGACAGGGAGCGGGGAGCTGTTTTTT
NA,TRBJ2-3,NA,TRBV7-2,CASSFQLADTQYF,TGTGCCAGCAGCTTCCAACTGGCAGATACGCAGTATTTT
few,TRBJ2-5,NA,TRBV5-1,CASSSPQRETQYF,TGCGCCAGCAGCTCCCCACAGCGGGAGACCCAGTACTTC
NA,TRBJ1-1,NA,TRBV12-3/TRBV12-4,CASSFRGPEAFF,TGTGCCAGCAGTTTCCGGGGACCCGAAGCTTTCTTT
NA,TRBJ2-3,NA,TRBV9,CASSPPGTARDTQYF,TGTGCCAGCAGCCCCCCTGGGACGGCTAGAGATACGCAGTATTTT
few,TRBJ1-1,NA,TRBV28,CASSLGTERVNTEAFF,TGTGCCAGCAGTCTCGGGACGGAGAGAGTTAACACTGAAGCTTTCTTT
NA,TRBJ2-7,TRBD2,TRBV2,CASSELGGRGSEQYF,TGTGCCAGCAGTGAACTGGGCGGGAGGGGCAGCGAGCAGTACTTC
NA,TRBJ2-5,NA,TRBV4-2,CASREEGTQYF,TGTGCCAGCAGAGAAGAGGGGACCCAGTACTTC
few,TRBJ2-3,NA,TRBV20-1,CSADLTENTDTQYF,TGCAGTGCTGATCTGACGGAAAACACAGATACGCAGTATTTT
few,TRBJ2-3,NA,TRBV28,CASSLMGEEGDTQYF,TGTGCCAGCAGTTTAATGGGCGAAGAAGGGGATACGCAGTATTTT
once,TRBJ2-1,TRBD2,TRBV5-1,CASVTGTSANNEQFF,TGCGCCAGCGTCACCGGGACTAGCGCCAACAATGAGCAGTTCTTC
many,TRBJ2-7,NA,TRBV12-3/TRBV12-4,CASSPWAGRNEQYF,TGTGCCAGCAGTCCGTGGGCAGGGCGGAACGAGCAGTACTTC
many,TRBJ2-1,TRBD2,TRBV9,CASTPGGRGHNEQFF,TGTGCCAGCACCCCGGGCGGGAGGGGCCACAATGAGCAGTTCTTC
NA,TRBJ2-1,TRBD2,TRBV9,CASSVGGGDGSNEQFF,TGTGCCAGCAGCGTAGGCGGGGGGGATGGGAGCAATGAGCAGTTCTTC
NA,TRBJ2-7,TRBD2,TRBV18,CASSPFRPGTSVYEQYF,TGTGCCAGCTCACCCTTTCGGCCGGGGACTAGCGTCTACGAGCAGTACTTC
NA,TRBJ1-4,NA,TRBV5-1,CASSFSAGTNEKLFF,TGCGCCAGCAGCTTCTCCGCGGGAACTAATGAAAAACTGTTTTTT
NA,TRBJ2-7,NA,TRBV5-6,CASSFVAVAYEQYF,TGTGCCAGCAGCTTTGTGGCGGTCGCCTACGAGCAGTACTTC
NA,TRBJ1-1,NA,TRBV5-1,CASRNWFSGSNTEAFF,TGCGCCAGCAGAAATTGGTTCTCCGGGTCCAACACTGAAGCTTTCTTT
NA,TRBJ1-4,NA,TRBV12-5,CASGFLAAGTNEKLFF,TGTGCTAGTGGCTTTTTGGCAGCGGGAACTAATGAAAAACTGTTTTTT
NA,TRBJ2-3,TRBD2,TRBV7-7,CASSPLPGTSGTGTQYF,TGTGCCAGCAGCCCCCTCCCCGGGACTAGCGGAACAGGTACGCAGTATTTT